One and the same sample provided the 18 T cell receptor beta chains below, sequenced in a study of TET2 disruption in CD19-targeted CAR T cells. Documented treatment: autologous CTL019 cells: CD19 CAR with 4-1BB and CD3 zeta domains. The table came from immunoSEQ multiplex PCR; TCRdb's copy has only in-frame clones and leaves some out. The ten most abundant clones cover around 1.9% of a sample with under 30,000 clones. Their cognate antigens are unknown. The material sequenced was CD8- CAR+ T cells sorted from cultured blood T cells, taken for CD19 CAR T cell therapy. Stated subset: CD8-negative CAR-positive T cells from the infusion product. The receptors shown here come from a man aged 70-80 years with chronic lymphocytic leukemia.

On this clone itself: The CDR3 end falls 3 residues outside the read, so it is completed with the germline J gene. The genes are TRBV9 and TRBJ2-1; TRBD1 matches at 8 bases. Germline loops: CDR1 SGDLS, CDR2 YYNGEE. The CDR3 has 15 amino acids. V dropped 0 bases and J dropped 6; count of bases not matched to a gene: 5. The sequenced CDR3 bases are TGTGCCAGCAGCGTAGTCTTAACAGGGGGCAATGAG. Its translation is CASSVVLTGGNE. The whole CDR3 sequence is CASSVVLTGGNEQFF.

CDR3 sequence reads: CSARTGNSYNSPLHF. The sequenced CDR3 bases are TGCAGTGCTAGAACGGGGAACTCCTATAATTCACCC. This chain joins TRBV20-1 and TRBJ1-6; D call uncertain. The CDR3 goes on 3 residues after the read ends, and that part is filled in from the germline J gene. CDR3 length: 15 amino acids. The germline V gene has CDR1 DFQATT and CDR2 SNEGSKA (reference sequence). V dropped 2 bases and J dropped 0 bases, with 8 bases sitting between them.

As for this clone: Read data end 3 residues before the CDR3 end; the end is taken from the germline J gene. The chain recombines TRBV7-2 with TRBJ2-4, with 7 positions matching TRBD2. The CDR3 extends over 15 amino acids. Per the germline V gene, CDR1 is SGHTA and CDR2 is FQGNSA. CDR3 DNA, as far as it was read: TGTGCCAGCAGCTTAGGTTCAACGGGGGGAGAGACT. It encodes CASSLGSTGGET. The whole CDR3 sequence is CASSLGSTGGETQYF.

On this clone: The read comes to an end 3 residues before the CDR3 does, leaving the germline J gene to fill in the end. The genes are TRBV5-1 and TRBJ1-2; 8 bases are shared with TRBD1. This CDR3 contains 15 residues. Germline V gene data show CDR1 as SGHRS and CDR2 as YFSETQ. Here the CDR3 reads CASSTTGASYNDYTF. The CDR3 DNA, read in part, is TGCGCCAGCAGCACGACAGGGGCTTCCTACAATGAC.

A remark on this clone: The read gets to within 3 residues of the CDR3 end, and the germline J gene fills in the rest. The chain combines TRBV6-2 or TRBV6-3 with TRBJ1-1; D remains unclear. CDR3 length: 12 residues. Germline V gene lookup returns CDR1 MNHEY and CDR2 SVGEGT. Trimming shortened V by 4 bases and J by 3 bases, and 6 bases separated the two germline ends. This CDR3 is CASSSLYTEAFF. CDR3 bases read: TGTGCCAGCAGTTCCTTGTACACTGAA.

Regarding this clone: Relative to the germline gene, one junction end is altered; a read error may explain this. The read halts 3 residues ahead of the CDR3 end, with the missing end drawn from the germline J gene. Other DNA variants within this sample encode the same CDR3. The V call is TRBV11-1, the J call TRBJ1-2, with 8 bases identical to TRBD1. The CDR3 spans 15 residues. Germline V gives CDR1 SGHAT, CDR2 FQDESV (reference sequence). The sequenced CDR3 bases are TGTGCCAGCAGCTTAACGGACAGGGCTAACTATGGT. Its protein product is CASSLTDRANYG. The full CDR3 is CASSLTDRANYGYTF.

Details on this clone: The read terminates 3 residues ahead of where the CDR3 ends, so the germline J gene completes it. The chain is built from TRBV2 and TRBJ2-4; TRBD1 aligns across 8 bases. CDR3 size: 15 residues. Germline V gene sequence: CDR1 SNHLY, CDR2 FYNNEI. The sequenced CDR3 bases are TGTGCCAGCAGTCCAGGGGGCTCGCGCCAAGAGACT. Its translation is CASSPGGSRQET. The CDR3 as a whole reads CASSPGGSRQETQYF. The variable domain in full, with the rest retrieved from reference TRBV2 and TRBJ2-4, is EPEVTQTPSHQVTQMGQEVILRCVPISNHLYFYWYRQILGQKVEFLVSFYNNEISEKSEIFDDQFSVERPDGSNFTLKIRSTKLEDSAMYFCASSPGGSRQETQYFGAGTRLSVL.

Notes on this clone: Germline is not matched at one junction end, which may reflect a read error. The read comes to an end 3 residues before the CDR3 does, leaving the germline J gene to fill in the end. This rearrangement joins TRBV4-2 to TRBJ2-2; the D gene is possibly TRBD2 (6 bases). Germline CDR1 is LGHNA and CDR2 is YNFKEQ. The CDR3 spans 15 residues. The sequenced part of the CDR3 DNA is TGCGCCAGCAGCCAGGAGGGGACGAACACCGGGGAG. Translation: CASSQEGTNTGE. The CDR3 reads in full as CASSQEGTNTGELFF.

Concerning this clone: The read terminates 3 residues before the CDR3 end, so the remaining end is supplied by the germline J gene. This rearrangement joins TRBV18 to TRBJ2-4, with a tentative D call TRBD2 (5 bases). The CDR3 runs 13 residues. The V gene's germline CDR1 is KGHSH and CDR2 LQKENI. The sequenced part of the CDR3 DNA is TGTGCCAGCTCACCACCGGGAGACTATGGT. Translation: CASSPPGDYG. The full CDR3 protein reads CASSPPGDYGQYF. Full variable domain (rest looked up from reference TRBV18 and TRBJ2-4): NAGVMQNPRHLVRRRGQEARLRCSPMKGHSHVYWYRQLPEEGLKFMVYLQKENIIDESGMPKERFSAEFPKEGPSILRIQQVVRGDSAAYFCASSPPGDYGQYFGAGTRLSVL.

Of note for this clone: The read comes to an end 3 residues before the CDR3 does, leaving the germline J gene to fill in the end. J is TRBJ2-4 and V is TRBV18, with D perhaps being TRBD1 or TRBD2 (5 bases each). This CDR3 contains 16 residues. Germline CDR1 KGHSH, CDR2 LQKENI. This CDR3 is CASTPYDATEGETQYF. The part of the CDR3 DNA that was read is TGTGCCAGCACGCCATACGACGCGACCGAAGGGGAGACT.

With respect to this clone: The read ends 3 residues early relative to the CDR3; the germline J gene fills the gap. This rearrangement joins TRBV5-1 to TRBJ1-6, with 8 positions matching TRBD1. The CDR3 has 18 residues. With V trimmed by 1 base and J by 1 base, 7 bases remained unmatched. CDR1 and CDR2 (germline): SGHRS, YFSETQ. Partial CDR3 DNA: TGCGCCAGCAGCTTGATGGCAGGGGGCGCTTCCTATAATTCACCC. It specifies CASSLMAGGASYNSP. Given in full, the CDR3 is CASSLMAGGASYNSPLHF.

Partial CDR3 DNA: TGTGCCAGCGGGCAGGTTCCTCGAGAGACC. Protein sequence: CASGQVPRET. The full-length CDR3 reads as CASGQVPRETQYF. The rearrangement uses TRBV7-2 and TRBJ2-5; the D is unclear. The read finishes 3 residues shy of the CDR3 end, and the germline J gene is used to complete it. The ends were cut back, 8 bases at V and 4 bases at J, with 14 bases in the middle. The CDR3 contains 13 residues. Germline CDR1 is SGHTA and CDR2 is FQGNSA.

Remarks on this clone: The read comes to an end 3 residues before the CDR3 does, leaving the germline J gene to fill in the end. The rearrangement uses TRBV12-3 or TRBV12-4 and TRBJ1-5, with D perhaps TRBD1 (5 bases). This CDR3 region has 15 residues. Between the trimmed V and J ends, which lost 7 bases and 0 bases, there was a span of 13 bases. CDR3 sequence: CASTTGGNSNQPQHF. The part of the CDR3 DNA that was read is TGTGCCAGCACCACAGGAGGGAATAGCAATCAGCCC.

As concerns this clone: Read coverage stops 3 residues before the CDR3 terminus; the germline J gene supplies the remainder. The chain employs TRBV18 and TRBJ1-2; D is perhaps TRBD1 (5 bases). The CDR3 totals 15 residues. Per germline, CDR1 KGHSH and CDR2 LQKENI. Partial CDR3 DNA: TGTGCCAGCTCACCTGCCCGACAGAGGGTGTGGGAC. Amino acid sequence: CASSPARQRVWD. The CDR3 in full is CASSPARQRVWDYTF.

The sequenced part of the CDR3 DNA is TGCGCCAGCAGCCGAGAACAGGGGGGGGACACCGGGGAG. Protein sequence: CASSREQGGDTGE. The whole CDR3 sequence reads CASSREQGGDTGELFF. The gene calls are TRBV4-1 and TRBJ2-2; weak D call: TRBD1 (8 bases). The CDR3 goes on 3 residues after the read ends, and that part is filled in from the germline J gene. V was cut by 4 bases and J by 3 bases, with 15 bases left in between. The germline V gene has CDR1 MGHRA and CDR2 YSYEKL. This CDR3 spans 16 amino acids.

CDR3 DNA, as far as it was read: TGTGCCAGTGGGACTAGCGGGGGTGCTGAG. Protein sequence: CASGTSGGAE. The entire CDR3 is CASGTSGGAEQFF. V usage is TRBV7-3 and J usage is TRBJ2-1, with 14 nucleotides matching TRBD2. The read terminates 3 residues before the CDR3 end, so the remaining end is supplied by the germline J gene. The J segment lost 9 bases and the V segment lost 9 bases, leaving 4 bases of the junction unmatched. The CDR3 extends over 13 amino acids. The germline V gene encodes CDR1 SGHTA and CDR2 FQGTGA. Combining the CDR3 with reference TRBV7-3 and TRBJ2-1 gives the whole variable domain GAGVSQTPSNKVTEKGKYVELRCDPISGHTALYWYRQSLGQGPEFLIYFQGTGAADDSGLPNDRFFAVRPEGSVSTLKIQRTERGDSAVYLCASGTSGGAEQFFGPGTRLTVL.

In the case of this clone: The CDR3 end is not reached by the read, which stops 3 residues before it; the germline J gene fills it in. This rearrangement joins TRBV12-3 or TRBV12-4 to TRBJ2-7; TRBD1 matches 8 bases. J lost 3 bases, V lost 7 bases, and 5 bases had no gene match. This CDR3 is built from 13 residues. The part of the CDR3 DNA that was read is TGTGCCAGCACCAATGGACAGGGCTACGAG. It is translated as CASTNGQGYE. The full CDR3 sequence reads CASTNGQGYEQYF.

Turning to this clone: The read ends 3 residues early relative to the CDR3; the germline J gene fills the gap. V and J are TRBV9 and TRBJ2-6; 7 bases align to TRBD1. The V segment lost 4 bases and the J segment 0 bases; nucleotides outside the gene matches: 7. CDR3 size: 17 residues. CDR1 and CDR2 from the germline V gene are SGDLS and YYNGEE. CDR3: CASSPIGTDSGANVLTF. The DNA read from the CDR3 is TGTGCCAGCAGCCCTATTGGGACAGACTCTGGGGCCAACGTC.